This passage covers 8 T cell receptor beta chains from one sample sequenced in a study of blood T cell repertoires in COVID-19. TCRdb's table, derived via immunoSEQ multiplex PCR, lists solely in-frame clones and lacks some. This table holds some 150,000 clones, roughly four fifths found once. Sequencing was done on a sample of peripheral blood. The receptors derive from a human donor in a cohort sampled during active COVID-19.

This clone was observed a few times. CDR3 in amino acids: CASSDAQGLGDTQYF. CDR3 in DNA: TGTGCCAGCAGTGATGCACAGGGTTTGGGAGATACGCAGTATTTT. The chain recombines TRBV6-1 with TRBJ2-3, with D possibly being TRBD1 (6 bases). CDR3 length: 15 amino acids. Germline V gene sequence: CDR1 MNHNS, CDR2 SASEGT. The V end lost 3 bases, the J end lost 5 bases, and 15 bases lay between the germline ends.

This chain links TRBV10-3 with TRBJ2-1; 10 bases are a match to TRBD2. The CDR3 runs 15 residues. From germline, CDR1 is ENHRY and CDR2 SYGVKD. With V trimmed by 6 bases and J by 7 bases, 9 bases remained unmatched. Written as DNA, the CDR3 is TGTGCCATCAGCCCTAGCGGGAGCGATGTGAATGAGCAGTTCTTC. It codes for CAISPSGSDVNEQFF.

The V gene is TRBV28, the J gene TRBJ2-7; D may be TRBD1 (5 bases). Per germline, CDR1 MDHEN and CDR2 SYDVKM. The CDR3 spans 15 residues. V gave up 4 bases and J gave up 2 bases, with 15 bases separating them. The CDR3 DNA is TGTGCCAGCAGTTCCCCCCCCGTAGGGGCCTACGAGCAGTACTTC. It translates to CASSSPPVGAYEQYF.

This clone was counted only a few times. The rearrangement uses TRBV12-3 or TRBV12-4 and TRBJ1-6, with D possibly being TRBD1 (6 bases). CDR3 size: 12 residues. Trimming removed 6 bases from V and 10 bases from J, with 10 bases in between. CDR3 in DNA: TGTGCCAGCAGACAGGGCGGGTCACCCCTCCACTTT. Its protein product is CASRQGGSPLHF.

The rearrangement uses TRBV15 and TRBJ2-6, with D tentatively TRBD2 (6 bases). Looked up from germline, CDR1 is LNHNV and CDR2 is YYDKDF (reference sequence). The V and J ends lost 3 bases and 1 base respectively, with 13 bases between them. The CDR3 covers 17 residues. CDR3 amino acids: CATSREGRTSGANVLTF. The DNA of the CDR3 is TGTGCCACCAGCAGGGAGGGACGCACGTCTGGGGCCAACGTCCTGACTTTC.

This clone was observed a single time. The chain combines TRBV19 with TRBJ2-3; 7 bases are shared with TRBD2. The CDR3 totals 15 residues. Germline V gene lookup returns CDR1 LNHDA and CDR2 SQIVND (reference sequence). The trim removed 3 bases at V and 6 bases at J, leaving 9 bases unmatched. CDR3 residues: CASSIRGSRVDTQYF. In DNA form, the CDR3 reads TGTGCCAGTAGTATTCGCGGGAGTAGGGTTGATACGCAGTATTTT.

This clone has only a few counts. This chain uses TRBV5-5 with TRBJ2-7; D is undetermined. Trimming cost V 3 bases and J 3 bases, with 13 bases left between them. This CDR3 is built from 14 residues. Germline CDR1 SGHKS, CDR2 YYEKEE (reference sequence). The CDR3 DNA follows: TGTGCCAGCAGCTCGTCCCCGGTAGTCTACGAGCAGTACTTC. Residues: CASSSSPVVYEQYF. The full variable domain, in which reference TRBV5-5 and TRBJ2-7 provide the parts outside the CDR3, is DAGVTQSPTHLIKTRGQQVTLRCSPISGHKSVSWYQQVLGQGPQFIFQYYEKEERGRGNFPDRFSARQFPNYSSELNVNALLLGDSALYLCASSSSPVVYEQYFGPGTRLTVT.

The chain has TRBV6-1 and TRBJ2-7; D gene uncertain. Germline CDR1 is MNHNS and CDR2 is SASEGT. This CDR3 is built from 13 residues. Between the trimmed V and J ends, which lost 2 bases and 3 bases, there was a span of 8 bases. The CDR3 DNA is TGTGCCAGCAGTGAAATTTCGGTCTACGAGCAGTACTTC. This codes for CASSEISVYEQYF.